This T cell receptor (beta chain) was retrieved from a study of shared clonotypes between healthy human individuals. General study points: Relative to clonotypes present in all four donors, those not shared had lower generation probabilities.

All of the donors resided in Nashville, Tennessee, and each was a Caucasian adult. Here immunoSEQ multiplex PCR was the method, and the copy in TCRdb shows in-frame clones only, minus some. Of 2 million to 2.5 million clones listed, about 92% are singletons. This clone showed up just a few times. Its antigen is as yet unknown. Germline CDR1 is ENHRY and CDR2 is SYGVKD. V lost 9 bases to trimming and J lost 8 bases, with 19 bases between them. This CDR3 has 13 residues. Sequencing used naive CD4+ T cells from PBMCs. Regarding subset: CD45RA+ positively selected. The clonotype was recovered from a man in his late teens or twenties in good health. Some clones in this sample may be carry-over from other donors' samples. The rearrangement joins TRBV10-3 to TRBJ1-2, with D maybe TRBD1 (5 bases). The CDR3 nucleotides read TGTGCCATAGGAGGGACCTTCGGAGAGGGCTACACCTTC. Translation gives CAIGGTFGEGYTF.